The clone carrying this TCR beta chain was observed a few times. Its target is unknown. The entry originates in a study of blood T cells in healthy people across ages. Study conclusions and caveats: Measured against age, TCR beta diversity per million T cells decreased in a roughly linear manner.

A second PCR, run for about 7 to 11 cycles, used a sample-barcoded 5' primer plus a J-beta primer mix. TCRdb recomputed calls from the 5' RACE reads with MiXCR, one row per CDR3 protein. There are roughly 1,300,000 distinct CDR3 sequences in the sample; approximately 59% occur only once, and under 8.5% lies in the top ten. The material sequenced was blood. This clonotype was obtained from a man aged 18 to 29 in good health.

The chain's CDR3 is CASNPTRRGEQFF. The CDR3, as DNA: TGTGCCAGCAACCCAACCCGGAGGGGTGAGCAGTTCTTC. The rearrangement links TRBV6-2 or TRBV6-3 to TRBJ2-1, with D perhaps TRBD2 (6 bases). Deletions cut 7 bases from V and 9 bases from J, with 16 bases between. CDR1 MNHEY and CDR2 SVGEGT come from the germline V gene. The CDR3 contains 13 residues.